Following are 5 T cell receptor beta chains from one sample sequenced in a study of cytomegalovirus exposure and HLA in healthy donors. Primers: 60 Vbeta forward and 13 Jbeta reverse. Clones were sequenced by immunoSEQ multiplex PCR, and TCRdb holds only the in-frame ones, with some missing. The repertoire holds around 140,000 clones, with around 78% as singletons. Sample: PBMCs. These receptors originate from a young woman in good health and CMV-seropositive.

V and J are TRBV19 and TRBJ2-3; 8 bases match TRBD2. Germline-derived CDR1 and CDR2 are LNHDA and SQIVND (reference sequence). The length of the CDR3 is 16 residues. J gave up 2 bases and V 3 bases, and 7 bases lay outside the gene matches. Written as DNA, the CDR3 is TGTGCCAGTAGTATGCAGGTAGCGGGGCACACAGATACGCAGTATTTT. It is translated as CASSMQVAGHTDTQYF.

The chain carries TRBV9 and TRBJ2-7, with TRBD1 identical over 7 bases. Germline values: CDR1 SGDLS, CDR2 YYNGEE. CDR3 size: 16 residues. V lost 0 bases and J lost 4; bases outside the gene matches: 10. CDR3 sequence reads: CASSVASRQGPYEQYF. CDR3 in DNA: TGTGCCAGCAGCGTAGCTAGCCGACAGGGCCCTTACGAGCAGTACTTC.

The rearrangement links TRBV4-2 to TRBJ2-3; 7 bases are a match to TRBD2. Germline V gene data show CDR1 as LGHNA and CDR2 as YNFKEQ. V trimming: 3 bases; J trimming: 2 bases; junction bases outside the gene matches: 8. This CDR3 has 16 amino acids. The CDR3 DNA follows: TGTGCCAGCAGCCAGACACTAGCGCCACTCACAGATACGCAGTATTTT. Translation gives CASSQTLAPLTDTQYF.

The chain joins TRBV9 to TRBJ2-7; perhaps TRBD1 as D (5 bases). Deletions cut 4 bases from V and 0 bases from J, with 14 bases between. The CDR3 sequence is 15 residues long. Looked up from germline, CDR1 is SGDLS and CDR2 is YYNGEE. The CDR3 sequence is CASSRTGASSYEQYF. CDR3 coding DNA: TGTGCCAGCAGCAGAACAGGTGCCTCCTCCTACGAGCAGTACTTC.

The chain carries TRBV29-1 and TRBJ1-3; D possibly corresponds to TRBD1 (5 bases). V was cut by 7 bases and J by 0 bases, with 10 bases left in between. Germline loops: CDR1 SQVTM, CDR2 ANQGSEA. The CDR3 extends over 13 amino acids. The CDR3 DNA reads as TGCAGCGCCCTGGACAACTCTGGAAACACCATATATTTT. This gives the protein CSALDNSGNTIYF.